Listed below are T cell receptor beta chains from one sample, sequenced in a study of cytomegalovirus exposure and HLA in healthy donors. Method: immunoSEQ multiplex PCR; TCRdb's copy keeps in-frame clones and lacks some. This table holds more than 150,000 clones, about 82% found once. The sequencing input was PBMCs. The receptors shown here come from a man aged 18 to 29 in good health and CMV-seronegative. CDR3s include the opening cysteine and the closing phenylalanine or tryptophan. The D gene is left open where the match is weak. Clone sizes are given selectively: once, few, many, or a class where the clone is expanded.

D | J | V | size | DNA | CDR3
TRBD1 | TRBJ1-2 | TRBV5-4 | . | TGTGCCAGCAGCCCAGCAGGGGGTTTAAGCTATGGCTACACCTTC | CASSPAGGLSYGYTF
TRBD1 | TRBJ2-2 | TRBV7-3 | . | TGTGCCAGCAGCCCCACCGCGGGACAGGGGCACACCGGGGAGCTGTTTTTT | CASSPTAGQGHTGELFF
. | TRBJ1-1 | TRBV5-4 | . | TGTGCCAGCAGCTTGGACGGGGGGAGCACTGAAGCCTTCTTT | CASSLDGGSTEAFF
. | TRBJ1-5 | TRBV28 | few | TGTGCCAGCAGTTTATTTCTGCAGCCCCAGCATTTT | CASSLFLQPQHF
TRBD1 | TRBJ2-7 | TRBV18 | . | TGTGCCAGCTCGGACAGGACAGCCGCCAACGAGCAGTACTTC | CASSDRTAANEQYF
TRBD2 | TRBJ2-2 | TRBV27 | . | TGTGCCAGCAGTTCCTACCTAGCGGGAGCGAACACCGGGGAGCTGTTTTTT | CASSSYLAGANTGELFF
TRBD1 | TRBJ2-5 | TRBV29-1 | . | TGCAGCGTGGGGGGAGGACAGGGATCTGGAGAGACCCAGTACTTC | CSVGGGQGSGETQYF
TRBD1 | TRBJ2-7 | TRBV6-1 | . | TGTGCCAGCAGTGGGGCCACCGGGACAGGTTACGAGCAGTACTTC | CASSGATGTGYEQYF
TRBD2 | TRBJ2-7 | TRBV6-6 | . | TGTGCCAGCAGCTGGGGGACTAGCGGAACCTACGAGCAGTACTTC | CASSWGTSGTYEQYF
. | TRBJ1-5 | TRBV6-1 | . | TGTGCCAGCTCTATTGGCAGGAAAAGCAATCAGCCCCAGCATTTT | CASSIGRKSNQPQHF
TRBD2 | TRBJ2-2 | TRBV29-1 | . | TGCAGCGTAGTAGACGGGAGGGCTTACACCGGGGAGCTGTTTTTT | CSVVDGRAYTGELFF
. | TRBJ1-5 | TRBV6-5 | . | TGTGCCAGCAGTAACATTAGGGGTGGCAATCAGCCCCAGCATTTT | CASSNIRGGNQPQHF
. | TRBJ2-7 | TRBV4-1 | . | TGCGCCAGCAGCCAAGATCGGTGGAGCTACGAGCAGTACTTC | CASSQDRWSYEQYF
. | TRBJ1-6 | TRBV7-8 | . | TGTGCCAGCAGCTTAGGTCCGAATTCACCCCTCCACTTT | CASSLGPNSPLHF
TRBD1 | TRBJ1-4 | TRBV5-5 | . | TGTGCCAGCAGCCCTAACCGGGACAGGGACTACCAACTGTTTTTT | CASSPNRDRDYQLFF
. | TRBJ2-7 | TRBV10-3 | once | TGTGCCATCAGTGAGTCGGAGTACGAGCAGTACTTC | CAISESEYEQYF
TRBD2 | TRBJ2-1 | TRBV5-4 | few | TGTGCCAGCAGCCCCGGGACTAGCGCCTACAATGAGCAGTTCTTC | CASSPGTSAYNEQFF
TRBD1 | TRBJ1-2 | TRBV5-6 | . | TGTGCCAGCAGCCTAGGACAGGGGGCTAGCTATGGCTACACCTTC | CASSLGQGASYGYTF
TRBD1 | TRBJ1-2 | TRBV6-1 | . | TGTGCCAGCAGTGAAGCGGACAGGGCCTATGGCTACACCTTC | CASSEADRAYGYTF
TRBD2 | TRBJ2-1 | TRBV6-5 | . | TGTGCCAGCAGATACCCGGGGCGGGGGGGCCGGCAGTTCTTC | CASRYPGRGGRQFF
. | TRBJ1-1 | TRBV30 | . | TGTGCCTGGAGTTTAGGGGTGGGTCGAGCTTTCTTT | CAWSLGVGRAFF
TRBD1 | TRBJ1-3 | TRBV6-5 | few | TGTGCCAGCAGAGGGACAGGGGGAGGAAACACCATATATTTT | CASRGTGGGNTIYF
. | TRBJ2-5 | TRBV5-8 | few | TGTGCCAGCACCGTACAACGGGAGCAGTACTTC | CASTVQREQYF
. | TRBJ1-1 | TRBV28 | . | TGTGCCAGCACCTCGGGGGGCACTGAAGCTTTCTTT | CASTSGGTEAFF
. | TRBJ1-4 | TRBV6-1 | . | TGTGCCAGCAGTGAAGCATTAGGCTCGACAGAAAAACTGTTTTTT | CASSEALGSTEKLFF
TRBD2 | TRBJ2-5 | TRBV13 | few | TGTGCCAGCAGCCGTCGGACTAGCGGGAGGGCCAAAGAGACCCAGTACTTC | CASSRRTSGRAKETQYF
TRBD1 | TRBJ1-1 | TRBV7-9 | . | TGTGCCAGCAGCTTCGACAGGGTCACTGAAGCTTTCTTT | CASSFDRVTEAFF
. | TRBJ2-3 | TRBV6-1 | . | TGTGCCAGCAGTTACATAGATACGCAGTATTTT | CASSYIDTQYF
TRBD1 | TRBJ2-1 | TRBV18 | . | TGTGCCAGCTCCTTCAAACCGGGACAGGTAACCTACAATGAGCAGTTCTTC | CASSFKPGQVTYNEQFF
TRBD1 | TRBJ1-2 | TRBV5-4 | . | TGTGCCAGCCTATTAGACAGGGCGTATGGCTACACCTTC | CASLLDRAYGYTF
TRBD1 | TRBJ1-2 | TRBV30 | . | TGTGCCTGGCGACAGGGGGGGGGCTACACCTTC | CAWRQGGGYTF
. | TRBJ2-3 | TRBV9 | . | TGTGCCAGCAGCGTAGTGGGACAAGGGACAGATACGCAGTATTTT | CASSVVGQGTDTQYF